The 26 T cell receptor beta chains below were found in one sample sequenced in a study of control samples from healthy donors and cancer patients. TCRdb's copy holds only in-frame clones and misses some; the assay was immunoSEQ multiplex PCR. This table has approximately 120,000 clones, approximately 87% appearing once. Sequencing was carried out using blood. Receptors were obtained from a man between 60 and 70 years old in good health.

The gene calls are TRBV15 and TRBJ1-5; no definite D call. Germline V CDR1 and CDR2: LNHNV, YYDKDF (reference sequence). This CDR3 contains 12 residues. With 0 bases removed from V and 5 bases from J, the gap between germline ends came to 2 bases. CDR3 sequence (DNA): TGTGCCACCAGCAGAGATTATCAGCCCCAGCATTTT. Its translation is CATSRDYQPQHF.

The CDR3: CASSVTGPEARGRGELFF. In nucleotides, the CDR3 is TGTGCCAGCAGCGTAACCGGCCCCGAGGCCCGCGGCCGCGGGGAGCTGTTTTTT. J is TRBJ2-2 and V is TRBV9; D unclear. V lost 1 base and J 7 bases, leaving 23 bases between the germline ends. Germline CDR1 reads SGDLS; CDR2 reads YYNGEE. This CDR3 contains 18 residues.

The gene calls are TRBV21-1 and TRBJ1-2. TRBV21-1 is marked as a pseudogene. The CDR3 totals 16 residues. CDR3 region: CASSKAHKDSPYGYTF. Here the CDR3 DNA reads TGTGCCAGCAGCAAAGCGCATAAGGATTCCCCTTATGGCTACACCTTC.

The J gene is TRBJ2-3, the V gene TRBV6-6; TRBD2 agrees at 10 bases. This CDR3 comprises 14 residues. Trimming at V came to 6 bases and at J to 1 base, leaving 1 base not matched to a gene. The germline V gene encodes CDR1 MNHNY and CDR2 SVGAGI (reference sequence). Here the CDR3 reads CASSGTSGTDTQYF. In DNA, the CDR3 is TGTGCCAGCAGCGGGACTAGCGGCACAGATACGCAGTATTTT.

The CDR3 coding sequence is TGTGCCTTCCTCGGGGGGTTCGGGAGAGACCAAGAGACCCAGTACTTC. Protein sequence: CAFLGGFGRDQETQYF. The chain employs TRBV30 and TRBJ2-5; 7 bases fit TRBD2. In germline, CDR1 is GTSNPN, CDR2 SVGIG (reference sequence). The V segment lost 7 bases and the J segment 0 bases; nucleotides outside the gene matches: 14. The CDR3 has 16 amino acids. The variable domain in full, completed from reference TRBV30 and TRBJ2-5, reads SQTIHQWPATLVQPVGSPLSLECTVEGTSNPNLYWYRQAAGRGLQLLFYSVGIGQISSEVPQNLSASRPQDRQFILSSKKLLLSDSGFYLCAFLGGFGRDQETQYFGPGTRLLVL.

The rearrangement joins TRBV19 to TRBJ1-2; 7 nucleotides agree with TRBD1. V lost 3 bases to trimming and J lost 3 bases; unmatched junction nucleotides: 7. Germline V gene lookup returns CDR1 LNHDA and CDR2 SQIVND (reference sequence). This CDR3 has 15 residues. CDR3 DNA sequence: TGTGCCAGTAGTATTTCCTGGACAGGAGACTATGGCTACACCTTC. Protein sequence: CASSISWTGDYGYTF. Variable domain in full (rest from reference TRBV19 and TRBJ1-2): DGGITQSPKYLFRKEGQNVTLSCEQNLNHDAMYWYRQDPGQGLRLIYYSQIVNDFQKGDIAEGYSVSREKKESFPLTVTSAQKNPTAFYLCASSISWTGDYGYTFGSGTRLTVV.

The chain joins TRBV24-1 to TRBJ1-1, with D perhaps TRBD1 (5 bases). In germline, CDR1 is KGHDR, CDR2 SFDVKD. This CDR3 region has 17 residues. Trimming shortened V by 1 base and J by 1 base, and 15 bases separated the two germline ends. In DNA form, the CDR3 reads TGTGCCACCAGTGATTTACGAAACAGGTTGGGGAACACTGAAGCTTTCTTT. As protein: CATSDLRNRLGNTEAFF.

V is TRBV24-1 and J is TRBJ2-3, with D hard to call. V was pared by 3 bases and J by 2 bases, with 8 bases between. CDR3 size: 14 residues. The germline V gene has CDR1 KGHDR and CDR2 SFDVKD. CDR3 region: CATSDPRTTDTQYF. The CDR3 DNA sequence: TGTGCCACCAGTGATCCTAGAACCACAGATACGCAGTATTTT.

This clone was recorded only once. This sequence joins TRBV9 and TRBJ1-2; 7 bases are a match to TRBD1. Germline CDR1 reads SGDLS; CDR2 reads YYNGEE. There are 16 residues in the CDR3. With 1 base clipped from V and 8 bases from J, the junction kept 14 bases outside the gene matches. CDR3 loop: CASSVSTGRDAGGYTF. CDR3 sequence (DNA): TGTGCCAGCAGCGTATCGACAGGGAGGGATGCGGGCGGCTACACCTTC.

V and J are TRBV4-1 and TRBJ1-2; 8 nucleotides line up with TRBD1. Looked up from germline, CDR1 is MGHRA and CDR2 is YSYEKL. This CDR3 contains 16 residues. J was trimmed by 8 bases and V by 3 bases; bases with no gene match: 14. CDR3 bases: TGCGCCAGCAGCCAGGGGCCGAACGGACAGGGCGAGGGCTACACCTTC. Protein: CASSQGPNGQGEGYTF.

Worth noting for this clone: One end of the junction does not line up with germline, which may come from a read error. The chain couples TRBV7-7 to TRBJ2-5, with D hard to call. This CDR3 region has 19 residues. In germline, CDR1 is SSHAT, CDR2 FNYEAQ (reference sequence). The CDR3 nucleotides are TGTGCTAGCAGCTTAGCCCTTCGTAGCCCCGAGTGGCTACAAGAGACCCAGTACTTC. Residues: CASSLALRSPEWLQETQYF.

The chain is built from TRBV6-5 and TRBJ1-1; a possible D gene is TRBD1 (6 bases). In germline, CDR1 is MNHEY, CDR2 SVGAGI. The CDR3 has 11 residues. V gave up 7 bases and J gave up 4 bases, with 7 bases separating them. CDR3 nucleotide sequence: TGTGCCAGCAAGGGGGGCACTGAAGCTTTCTTT. Encoded protein: CASKGGTEAFF.

The chain combines TRBV2 with TRBJ2-1; tentative D call: TRBD1 (6 bases). Trimming removed 7 bases from V and 10 bases from J, with 14 bases in between. The length of the CDR3 is 12 residues. Germline V gene data show CDR1 as SNHLY and CDR2 as FYNNEI. The CDR3 spells CASKWGPGEQFF. The CDR3 region has the DNA TGTGCCAGCAAGTGGGGGCCGGGCGAGCAGTTCTTC.

The gene calls are TRBV5-1 and TRBJ1-5; D is uncertain. The CDR3 covers 14 residues. Trimming took off 2 bases at V and 3 bases at J, with 9 bases between the two ends. Germline V gene sequence: CDR1 SGHRS, CDR2 YFSETQ. Here the CDR3 reads CASSLIGNNQPQHF. DNA for the CDR3: TGCGCCAGCAGCTTAATAGGGAACAATCAGCCCCAGCATTTT.

The gene calls are TRBV12-3 or TRBV12-4 and TRBJ2-7; a weak D match, TRBD1 (6 bases). Trimming took off 9 bases at V and 4 bases at J, with 13 bases between the two ends. CDR3 length: 12 amino acids. The CDR3 loop is CASARGFYEQYF. The CDR3 DNA is TGTGCCAGTGCCAGGGGCTTTTACGAGCAGTACTTC.

The rearrangement joins TRBV6-6 to TRBJ2-5; maybe TRBD2 (6 bases). The CDR3 consists of 16 residues. Trimming pared 1 base from V and 2 bases from J, leaving 14 bases between. CDR1 MNHNY and CDR2 SVGAGI come from the germline V gene (reference sequence). The CDR3 loop is CASSYYGGDEQETQYF. CDR3 in DNA: TGTGCCAGCAGTTACTATGGCGGGGATGAACAAGAGACCCAGTACTTC.

The V gene is TRBV6-5, the J gene TRBJ1-2, with a possible D match to TRBD1 (5 bases). Trimming pared 5 bases from V and 8 bases from J, leaving 18 bases between. In germline, CDR1 is MNHEY, CDR2 SVGAGI. The length of the CDR3 is 14 residues. The CDR3 DNA is TGTGCCAGCAGTCCGGATCGACAGCGGGGAGGCTACACCTTC. Protein product: CASSPDRQRGGYTF.

In this sample, this clone turned up once. This chain connects TRBV29-1 to TRBJ2-7; no clear D gene. The V and J ends lost 0 bases and 2 bases respectively, with 8 bases between them. The CDR3 consists of 13 residues. Germline CDR1 SQVTM, CDR2 ANQGSEA. Here the CDR3 reads CSVEDGGAYEQYF. CDR3 in DNA: TGCAGCGTTGAAGATGGCGGAGCCTACGAGCAGTACTTC.

The gene calls are TRBV11-2 and TRBJ2-3; TRBD1 is a possible D gene (5 bases). Germline V CDR1 and CDR2: SGHAT, FQNNGV. The CDR3 contains 15 residues. V dropped 3 bases and J dropped 4 bases, with 14 bases sitting between them. For the CDR3, the DNA is TGTGCCAGCAGCTTTAGGGGCGGACATGCAGATACGCAGTATTTT. Residues: CASSFRGGHADTQYF.

The chain uses TRBV5-1 and TRBJ1-2, with D possibly matching TRBD1 (5 bases). This CDR3 has 13 amino acids. V lost 5 bases and J lost 2, with 10 bases in between. CDR1 and CDR2 (germline): SGHRS, YFSETQ. The CDR3 DNA reads as TGCGCCAGCAGACTCGACAGCAACTATGGCTACACCTTC. This translates into CASRLDSNYGYTF.

The chain employs TRBV6-2 or TRBV6-3 and TRBJ2-3; TRBD2 aligns across 13 bases. After removal of 4 bases from V and 6 bases from J, the junction contained 1 base not matched to a gene. The CDR3 covers 14 residues. Germline V gene lookup returns CDR1 MNHEY and CDR2 SVGEGT. The CDR3 reads CASSSGLAGDTQYF. The CDR3 DNA is TGTGCCAGCAGTTCGGGACTAGCGGGGGATACGCAGTATTTT.

The chain has TRBV27 and TRBJ1-1; no clear D. In germline, CDR1 is MNHEY, CDR2 SMNVEV (reference sequence). The CDR3 is 13 residues long. V was cut by 0 bases and J by 5 bases, with 7 bases left in between. The CDR3 sequence is CASSLSRDTEAFF. The CDR3 DNA reads TGTGCCAGCAGTTTATCTCGAGATACTGAAGCTTTCTTT.

The gene calls are TRBV6-1 and TRBJ1-5; D is perhaps TRBD1 (5 bases). Germline V lookup: CDR1 MNHNS, CDR2 SASEGT. V was shortened by 3 bases and J by 4 bases, with 19 bases between the two germline ends. This CDR3 spans 17 amino acids. The CDR3 DNA is TGTGCCAGCAGTGAGAGAGGGTCAGGGTCAGGTAATCAGCCCCAGCATTTT. It codes for CASSERGSGSGNQPQHF.

This clone appeared a few times. In DNA, the CDR3 is TGCAGCGTTGAATCTCTGCCTTGGGAGACCCAGTACTTC. The encoded protein is CSVESLPWETQYF. The chain carries TRBV29-1 and TRBJ2-5; D uncertain. V was shortened by 2 bases and J by 5 bases, with 12 bases between the two germline ends. Germline lookup yields CDR1 SQVTM and CDR2 ANQGSEA. This CDR3 region has 13 residues.

The DNA for the CDR3 is TGTGCCAGCACCGCCTGGACGGTGAACACTGAAGCTTTCTTT. As protein: CASTAWTVNTEAFF. The rearrangement joins TRBV7-8 to TRBJ1-1; D is unresolved. Germline V gene lookup returns CDR1 SGHVS and CDR2 FQNEAQ. The CDR3 is made up of 14 amino acids. The germline V and J ends were trimmed by 7 bases and 0 bases, with 12 bases remaining between them.

This chain uses TRBV6-5 with TRBJ1-5; D is perhaps TRBD1 (5 bases). This CDR3 contains 13 residues. The V end lost 7 bases, the J end lost 1 base, and 8 bases lay between the germline ends. Germline V gives CDR1 MNHEY, CDR2 SVGAGI. CDR3 DNA sequence: TGTGCCAGCAACCGGGACAGCAATCAGCCCCAGCATTTT. Translation gives CASNRDSNQPQHF.